The 25 T cell receptor beta chains given below trace back to one sample, sequenced in a study of T cell therapy after organ transplantation. Sequencing was performed with immunoSEQ multiplex PCR; in TCRdb, only in-frame clones are kept and a portion is missing. The sample has approximately 52,000 clones, approximately 94% seen once. The antigens of these receptors remain unknown. Sequences were derived from CD8+ T cells from blood, sampled before autologous CMV-specific T cell therapy. The receptors come from a human patient who had received a solid organ transplant and had CMV disease.

The genes are TRBV27 and TRBJ2-4; D is unresolved. The germline V gene encodes CDR1 MNHEY and CDR2 SMNVEV (reference sequence). Trimming shortened V by 3 bases and J by 0 bases, and 9 bases separated the two germline ends. The CDR3 covers 15 residues. The CDR3 coding sequence is TGTGCCAGCAGTTTTTTACCCCTAGCCAAAAACATTCAGTACTTC. This translates into CASSFLPLAKNIQYF.

The rearrangement joins TRBV10-3 to TRBJ2-3; no firm D call. Germline CDR1 ENHRY, CDR2 SYGVKD. CDR3 length: 13 amino acids. Trimming took 6 bases from V and 0 from J, leaving 7 bases between them. The DNA for the CDR3 is TGTGCCATCAGCGAACTAAGCACAGATACGCAGTATTTT. Translated: CAISELSTDTQYF.

The V call is TRBV2, the J call TRBJ2-7, with D uncertain. The germline V and J ends were trimmed by 1 base and 4 bases, with 2 bases remaining between them. The CDR3 consists of 11 residues. Germline V lookup: CDR1 SNHLY, CDR2 FYNNEI. The CDR3 DNA sequence: TGTGCCAGCAGTGAAGGATACGAGCAGTACTTC. This encodes CASSEGYEQYF.

The chain joins TRBV27 to TRBJ2-6; 8 nucleotides line up with TRBD1. After removal of 5 bases from V and 0 bases from J, the junction contained 12 bases not matched to a gene. The length of the CDR3 is 19 residues. CDR1 and CDR2 (germline): MNHEY, SMNVEV (reference sequence). CDR3 in amino acids: CASSPRPQGDLSGANVLTF. For the CDR3, the DNA is TGTGCCAGCAGTCCCCGACCACAGGGGGACCTCTCTGGGGCCAACGTCCTGACTTTC.

The rearrangement joins TRBV13 to TRBJ2-7, with D perhaps TRBD1 (5 bases). Germline V gives CDR1 PRHDT, CDR2 FYEKMQ (reference sequence). The CDR3 contains 14 residues. Trimming took 4 bases from V and 3 from J, leaving 13 bases between them. For the CDR3, the DNA is TGTGCCAGCAGCTCCCTAGGGGCTGACTACGAGCAGTACTTC. Translation gives CASSSLGADYEQYF.

V usage is TRBV27 and J usage is TRBJ2-6; tentative D call: TRBD1 (5 bases). Deletions cut 0 bases from V and 4 bases from J, with 10 bases between. CDR1 and CDR2 (germline): MNHEY, SMNVEV (reference sequence). This CDR3 contains 16 residues. CDR3 nucleotides: TGTGCCAGCAGTTTATCTGCAGGGTCCGGGGCCAACGTCCTGACTTTC. It yields the protein CASSLSAGSGANVLTF.

The V and J genes are TRBV6-6 and TRBJ1-2; no definite D call. V lost 4 bases and J 0 bases, leaving 12 bases between the germline ends. CDR3 length: 15 amino acids. CDR1 is MNHNY, CDR2 SVGAGI, per germline (reference sequence). In nucleotides, the CDR3 is TGTGCCAGCAGTTTCGGGGAGGGCCCTAACTATGGCTACACCTTC. Translated, it gives CASSFGEGPNYGYTF.

The gene calls are TRBV27 and TRBJ1-2, with D possibly being TRBD1 (5 bases). Trimming removed 0 bases at V and 6 bases at J, with 11 bases between. The CDR3 consists of 14 residues. CDR1 MNHEY and CDR2 SMNVEV come from the germline V gene (reference sequence). CDR3 DNA sequence: TGTGCCAGCAGTTTATCGGGGGGGGTGGATGGCTACACCTTC. The encoded protein is CASSLSGGVDGYTF.

The chain recombines TRBV5-6 with TRBJ2-7; the D gene is possibly TRBD1 (7 bases). CDR3 size: 14 residues. Germline-derived CDR1 and CDR2 are SGHDT and YYEEEE. Trimming took off 4 bases at V and 5 bases at J, with 16 bases between the two ends. DNA of the CDR3: TGTGCCAGCAGCCCGGAAGGAGGGGGCGACGAGCAGTACTTC. It translates to CASSPEGGGDEQYF.

This chain joins TRBV29-1 and TRBJ1-2; unclear D gene. V lost 0 bases and J 4 bases, leaving 12 bases between the germline ends. There are 14 residues in the CDR3. CDR1 SQVTM and CDR2 ANQGSEA come from the germline V gene. CDR3 nucleotides: TGCAGCGTTGAAGATCGGAGCAGGCTCTATGGCTACACCTTC. The encoded protein is CSVEDRSRLYGYTF.

Only a few counts were recorded for this clone. A junction boundary mismatches the germline segment, possibly from a read error. The rearrangement uses TRBV25-1 and TRBJ1-1; D is uncertain. The CDR3 sequence is 11 residues long. In germline, CDR1 is MGHDK, CDR2 SYGVNS. The CDR3 here is CASSVNPEAFF. Written as DNA, the CDR3 is TGTGCCAGCAGTGTGAACCCTGAAGCTTTCTTT.

This chain uses TRBV5-1 with TRBJ2-1, with D tentatively TRBD2 (5 bases). CDR1 is SGHRS and CDR2 is YFSETQ in the germline V gene. V lost 0 bases and J 1 base, leaving 11 bases between the germline ends. The CDR3 has 16 amino acids. The CDR3 DNA follows: TGCGCCAGCAGCTTGGGTGGGAGACCTTCCTACAATGAGCAGTTCTTC. Translating it yields CASSLGGRPSYNEQFF.

This clone was observed a handful of times. The chain is built from TRBV6-4 and TRBJ2-1, with D possibly being TRBD2 (5 bases). V was clipped by 3 bases and J by 2 bases, with 11 bases between them. Germline loops: CDR1 MRHNA, CDR2 SNTAGT. The length of the CDR3 is 15 residues. The CDR3 loop reads CASSEEEGTYNEQFF. The CDR3 region has the DNA TGTGCCAGCAGTGAAGAAGAGGGCACCTACAATGAGCAGTTCTTC.

The chain joins TRBV7-7 to TRBJ2-3; maybe TRBD1 (7 bases). V was cut by 4 bases and J by 5 bases, with 13 bases left in between. Germline V lookup: CDR1 SSHAT, CDR2 FNYEAQ (reference sequence). The CDR3 consists of 14 residues. The CDR3 nucleotides are TGTGCCAGCAGCTCAAGACAGGGAGGAGATACGCAGTATTTT. It is translated as CASSSRQGGDTQYF.

The J gene is TRBJ2-7, the V gene TRBV13; TRBD1 aligns across 7 bases. The CDR3 runs to 14 residues. The V gene end was trimmed by 6 bases and the J gene end by 5 bases; junction bases not matched to a gene: 10. Germline V lookup: CDR1 PRHDT, CDR2 FYEKMQ (reference sequence). CDR3 DNA: TGTGCCAGCAGTTACGCGACAGGGCGGGACGAGCAGTACTTC. This encodes CASSYATGRDEQYF.

This clone was seen once. The J gene is TRBJ2-2, the V gene TRBV7-9; D may be TRBD1 or TRBD2 (5 bases each). V lost 4 bases and J lost 5, with 14 bases in between. This CDR3 has 15 amino acids. CDR1 is SEHNR, CDR2 FQNEAQ, per germline (reference sequence). CDR3 protein: CASSYRDLSTGELFF. The DNA for the CDR3 is TGTGCCAGCAGCTACCGGGACCTGTCTACCGGGGAGCTGTTTTTT.

The chain employs TRBV27 and TRBJ2-1, with a possible D match to TRBD2 (6 bases). This CDR3 region has 16 residues. The germline V gene has CDR1 MNHEY and CDR2 SMNVEV (reference sequence). Trimming stripped 3 bases from V and 6 bases from J, with 18 bases between. In DNA form, the CDR3 reads TGTGCCAGCAGTTTGAGCGGACGACTAGGTTTCAATGAGCAGTTCTTC. It yields the protein CASSLSGRLGFNEQFF.

The chain is built from TRBV6-4 and TRBJ2-3, with D maybe TRBD2 (5 bases). Per germline, CDR1 MRHNA and CDR2 SNTAGT. The CDR3 consists of 15 residues. V gave up 0 bases and J gave up 3 bases, with 10 bases separating them. CDR3 DNA: TGTGCCAGCAGTGACTCGGTAGAGGGTACAGATACGCAGTATTTT. Amino acid sequence: CASSDSVEGTDTQYF.

In DNA form, the CDR3 reads TGTGCCAGCAGCTCAACGCCCGGACAGGTTGCTGAAGCTTTCTTT. Encoded protein: CASSSTPGQVAEAFF. V and J are TRBV7-9 and TRBJ1-1, with 7 bases identical to TRBD1. The CDR3 has 15 amino acids. CDR1 is SEHNR, CDR2 FQNEAQ, per germline (reference sequence). J was trimmed by 6 bases and V by 4 bases; bases with no gene match: 11.

The rearrangement links TRBV9 to TRBJ1-1, with 7 bases matching TRBD1. The length of the CDR3 is 14 residues. The J segment lost 1 base and the V segment lost 0 bases, leaving 0 bases of the junction unmatched. Germline lookup yields CDR1 SGDLS and CDR2 YYNGEE. CDR3 sequence (DNA): TGTGCCAGCAGCGTAGGACAGGGGAACACTGAAGCTTTCTTT. It encodes CASSVGQGNTEAFF.

The count of this clone is one. The V call is TRBV18, the J call TRBJ2-3; 10 positions match TRBD1. V gave up 3 bases and J gave up 4 bases; unmatched junction bases: 10. Looked up from germline, CDR1 is KGHSH and CDR2 is LQKENI. The CDR3 spans 17 residues. The CDR3 nucleotides are TGTGCCAGCTCACCTAGGACAGGGGGAATTGGATCAGATACGCAGTATTTT. Translation: CASSPRTGGIGSDTQYF.

The V and J genes are TRBV14 and TRBJ1-3; a weak D match, TRBD1 (6 bases). With 0 bases removed from V and 0 bases from J, the gap between germline ends came to 15 bases. This CDR3 contains 18 residues. Germline-derived CDR1 and CDR2 are SGHDN and FVKESK. CDR3 DNA: TGTGCCAGCAGCCAAGACTGGGAGTGGGGGCGCTCTGGAAACACCATATATTTT. It specifies CASSQDWEWGRSGNTIYF.

The chain couples TRBV12-2 to TRBJ1-5; TRBD1, as called in the table, went unchecked against the DNA. TRBV12-2 is noted as a pseudogene. The length of the CDR3 is 20 residues. The CDR3 is CASRLVTGSGSDLLRQPQHF. The CDR3, as DNA: TGTGCAAGTCGCTTAGTGACAGGCTCTGGGAGCGATCTACTACGTCAGCCCCAGCATTTT.

This rearrangement joins TRBV10-2 to TRBJ2-1; 12 bases are shared with TRBD1. The V gene's germline CDR1 is WSHSY and CDR2 SAAADI. The CDR3 spans 15 residues. The V and J ends lost 2 bases and 7 bases, in that order; junction bases with no gene match: 3. CDR3 sequence (DNA): TGCGCCAGCAGTGAGGGGACAGGGGGCTTGAATGAGCAGTTCTTC. Its protein product is CASSEGTGGLNEQFF.

Concerning this clone: Distinct nucleotide sequences in the sample also encode this CDR3. V usage is TRBV7-9 and J usage is TRBJ1-5; no clear D. The CDR3 extends over 12 amino acids. Trimming took off 1 base at V and 6 bases at J, with 4 bases between the two ends. From germline, CDR1 is SEHNR and CDR2 FQNEAQ (reference sequence). CDR3 in DNA: TGTGCCAGCAGCTTAGGCGCTCAGCCCCAGCATTTT. Translated: CASSLGAQPQHF. The variable domain in full, with the rest retrieved from reference TRBV7-9 and TRBJ1-5, is DTGVSQNPRHKITKRGQNVTFRCDPISEHNRLYWYRQTLGQGPEFLTYFQNEAQLEKSRLLSDRFSAERPKGSFSTLEIQRTEQGDSAMYLCASSLGAQPQHFGDGTRLSIL.